Below are 22 T cell receptor beta chains sequenced from a single sample in a study of blood T cell repertoires in COVID-19. Sequencing used immunoSEQ multiplex PCR; TCRdb keeps in-frame clones, though not all of them. The sample gives around 360,000 clones, around 87% of which show up once; approximately 1.9% is in the top ten. The sequencing sample was made of PBMCs or T cells enriched from blood (not recorded which). The receptors were sampled from a man aged 35-49 years in a cohort exposed to, infected with or recovered from COVID-19 (not recorded which).

The chain combines TRBV28 with TRBJ1-2; possible D gene TRBD1, 6 bases. This CDR3 is 13 amino acids long. Trimming left V 8 bases short and J 7 bases short, with 17 bases between. From germline, CDR1 is MDHEN and CDR2 SYDVKM. The CDR3 DNA reads as TGTGCCAGCGGGTCAGTGGGGGCGCTTGGCTACACCTTC. The encoded protein is CASGSVGALGYTF.

V and J are TRBV7-6 and TRBJ2-1, with TRBD1 matching over 7 bases. The V and J ends lost 3 bases and 4 bases, in that order; junction bases with no gene match: 6. Germline V CDR1 and CDR2: SGHVS, FNYEAQ. The CDR3 has 15 amino acids. The CDR3 loop is CASSFDRATYNEQFF. The CDR3 region has the DNA TGTGCCAGCAGCTTCGACAGGGCCACATACAATGAGCAGTTCTTC. Supplemented by reference TRBV7-6 and TRBJ2-1, the full variable domain reads GAGVSQSPRYKVTKRGQDVALRCDPISGHVSLYWYRQALGQGPEFLTYFNYEAQQDKSGLPNDRFSAERPEGSISTLTIQRTEQRDSAMYRCASSFDRATYNEQFFGPGTRLTVL.

Only a few counts were recorded for this clone. The rearrangement joins TRBV9 to TRBJ2-3; TRBD1 matches 8 bases. The CDR3 is made up of 15 amino acids. Germline CDR1 and CDR2: SGDLS and YYNGEE. Germline trimming cut 3 bases from V and 0 bases from J; bases unmatched to any gene: 3. Written as DNA, the CDR3 is TGTGCCAGCAGCGAGGGACAGGTTAGCACAGATACGCAGTATTTT. Amino acid sequence: CASSEGQVSTDTQYF.

The chain couples TRBV19 to TRBJ2-1; TRBD2 might be the D (6 bases). CDR3 length: 12 residues. Per the germline V gene, CDR1 is LNHDA and CDR2 is SQIVND (reference sequence). V was cut by 5 bases and J by 10 bases, with 12 bases left in between. This CDR3 is CASSGDGGEQFF. The CDR3, as DNA: TGTGCCAGTAGTGGAGACGGGGGAGAGCAGTTCTTC.

This rearrangement joins TRBV30 to TRBJ1-1; D not resolved. The CDR3 spans 14 residues. Trimming took off 0 bases at V and 0 bases at J, with 8 bases between the two ends. Germline V lookup: CDR1 GTSNPN, CDR2 SVGIG (reference sequence). The CDR3 protein is CAWSVLRLNTEAFF. CDR3 bases: TGTGCCTGGAGTGTACTACGGCTGAACACTGAAGCTTTCTTT.

The genes are TRBV15 and TRBJ1-2; no firm D call. Trimming shortened V by 0 bases and J by 7 bases, and 12 bases separated the two germline ends. CDR1 LNHNV and CDR2 YYDKDF come from the germline V gene (reference sequence). The CDR3 extends over 14 amino acids. The CDR3 spells CATSREGGSFGYTF. For the CDR3, the DNA is TGTGCCACCAGCAGAGAAGGAGGGAGTTTTGGCTACACCTTC.

The chain links TRBV19 to TRBJ2-7; 7 bases are a match to TRBD1. This CDR3 is 14 amino acids long. V was pared by 7 bases and J by 4 bases, with 10 bases of the junction left unmatched. Per the germline V gene, CDR1 is LNHDA and CDR2 is SQIVND (reference sequence). The CDR3 sequence: CASTIPDRRYEQYF. DNA of the CDR3: TGTGCCAGTACCATCCCGGACAGGCGATACGAGCAGTACTTC.

This clone has a handful of counts. The chain joins TRBV29-1 to TRBJ1-5, with 7 bases matching TRBD1. Germline V gene data show CDR1 as SQVTM and CDR2 as ANQGSEA. The J segment lost 1 base and the V segment lost 4 bases, leaving 1 base of the junction unmatched. The CDR3 consists of 13 residues. Here the CDR3 DNA reads TGCAGCGTTGGAGGGGGCAGCAATCAGCCCCAGCATTTT. Protein: CSVGGGSNQPQHF.

The chain links TRBV5-4 to TRBJ1-5; D is unresolved. CDR3 length equals 13 residues. CDR1 and CDR2 from the germline V gene are SGHNT and YYREEE (reference sequence). Trimming left V 0 bases short and J 4 bases short, with 5 bases between. CDR3 sequence reads: CASSLDSNQPQHF. The CDR3 DNA sequence: TGTGCCAGCAGCTTGGACAGTAATCAGCCCCAGCATTTT.

The chain uses TRBV5-1 and TRBJ1-4; 10 bases agree with TRBD1. Trimming took 4 bases from V and 5 from J; bases not matched to a gene: 8. The CDR3 totals 16 residues. Per germline, CDR1 SGHRS and CDR2 YFSETQ. CDR3 sequence (DNA): TGCGCCAGCAGCCTCTTGACAGGGGGCGGCAATGAAAAACTGTTTTTT. Amino acids: CASSLLTGGGNEKLFF.

The CDR3 sequence is CASSLSSFSRGTVPDTQYF. The CDR3 DNA reads as TGTGCCAGCAGTTTATCCTCATTCTCCAGGGGGACCGTACCAGATACGCAGTATTTT. The chain combines TRBV28 with TRBJ2-3, with 7 bases that match TRBD1. The CDR3 has 19 residues. J was trimmed by 4 bases and V by 1 base; bases with no gene match: 17. Germline assignment: CDR1 MDHEN and CDR2 SYDVKM.

The chain joins TRBV28 to TRBJ1-1; 12 bases are a match to TRBD1. There are 17 residues in the CDR3. Germline V gene lookup returns CDR1 MDHEN and CDR2 SYDVKM. V lost 5 bases to trimming and J lost 1 base; unmatched junction nucleotides: 8. The CDR3 sequence: CASSPRGQGARNTEAFF. CDR3 DNA: TGTGCCAGCAGTCCCCGGGGACAGGGGGCCAGGAACACTGAAGCTTTCTTT.

The chain couples TRBV19 to TRBJ2-1; TRBD2 matches at 14 bases. The ends lost 6 bases at V and 9 bases at J; junction bases unmatched: 7. The CDR3 loop spans 15 amino acids. From germline, CDR1 is LNHDA and CDR2 SQIVND (reference sequence). The CDR3 spells CASSTGTSGSAEQFF. For the CDR3, the DNA is TGTGCCAGTAGCACCGGGACTAGCGGGAGTGCTGAGCAGTTCTTC.

The rearrangement uses TRBV2 and TRBJ2-2; D may be TRBD1 (5 bases). The CDR3 runs 13 residues. Germline CDR1 and CDR2: SNHLY and FYNNEI. V lost 7 bases and J 5 bases, leaving 11 bases between the germline ends. The CDR3 protein is CASTRGLTGELFF. CDR3 bases: TGTGCCAGCACTAGGGGCTTGACCGGGGAGCTGTTTTTT.

This clone was seen a single time. The chain employs TRBV5-6 and TRBJ2-5; tentative D call: TRBD1 (6 bases). Germline CDR1 is SGHDT and CDR2 is YYEEEE. Trimming removed 0 bases from V and 4 bases from J, with 10 bases in between. This CDR3 is built from 14 residues. The chain's CDR3 is CASSLGGLRETQYF. CDR3 DNA sequence: TGTGCCAGCAGCTTGGGGGGGCTGCGAGAGACCCAGTACTTC.

This clone was recorded only once. The chain recombines TRBV5-1 with TRBJ1-1, with a weak D call TRBD1 (6 bases). The V end lost 6 bases, the J end lost 7 bases, and 10 bases lay between the germline ends. CDR1 is SGHRS and CDR2 is YFSETQ in the germline V gene. CDR3 size: 11 residues. CDR3 loop: CASKEQGEAFF. Written as DNA, the CDR3 is TGCGCCAGCAAGGAACAGGGTGAAGCTTTCTTT. The variable domain in full, with the rest retrieved from reference TRBV5-1 and TRBJ1-1, is KAGVTQTPRYLIKTRGQQVTLSCSPISGHRSVSWYQQTPGQGLQFLFEYFSETQRNKGNFPGRFSGRQFSNSRSEMNVSTLELGDSALYLCASKEQGEAFFGQGTRLTVV.

J is TRBJ2-2 and V is TRBV4-2; D possibly corresponds to TRBD2 (5 bases). V dropped 4 bases and J dropped 0 bases, with 9 bases sitting between them. The CDR3 has 15 residues. CDR1 LGHNA and CDR2 YNFKEQ come from the germline V gene. The chain's CDR3 is CASSPGSANTGELFF. Written as DNA, the CDR3 is TGTGCCAGCAGCCCGGGTAGCGCGAACACCGGGGAGCTGTTTTTT.

This clone was recorded many times. The chain joins TRBV4-2 to TRBJ1-5; D not resolved. The ends were cut back, 1 base at V and 4 bases at J, with 8 bases in the middle. The CDR3 is made up of 14 amino acids. Germline V lookup: CDR1 LGHNA, CDR2 YNFKEQ. The DNA of the CDR3 is TGTGCCAGCAGCCAAGGGGAGGAAAATCAGCCCCAGCATTTT. Its protein product is CASSQGEENQPQHF.

This chain uses TRBV5-1 with TRBJ1-1; 7 nucleotides align to TRBD1. The CDR3 is 15 residues long. CDR1 and CDR2 from the germline V gene are SGHRS and YFSETQ. The J segment lost 4 bases and the V segment lost 0 bases, leaving 6 bases of the junction unmatched. CDR3 coding DNA: TGCGCCAGCAGCTTGGAGCGACAGGGAGGCACTGAAGCTTTCTTT. This translates into CASSLERQGGTEAFF.

The V call is TRBV3-1 (or the pseudogene TRBV3-2), the J call TRBJ1-3; a possible D gene is TRBD1 (5 bases). Deletions cut 2 bases from V and 7 bases from J, with 9 bases between. Germline assignment: CDR1 LGHDT and CDR2 YNNKEL (reference sequence). The CDR3 has 13 amino acids. CDR3 sequence reads: CASSQPPGNTIYF. The CDR3, as DNA: TGTGCCAGCAGCCAACCTCCAGGGAACACCATATATTTT.

The chain couples TRBV3-1 (or the pseudogene TRBV3-2) to TRBJ2-7, with TRBD2 identical over 8 bases. V dropped 2 bases and J dropped 12; count of bases not matched to a gene: 12. In germline, CDR1 is LGHDT, CDR2 YNNKEL (reference sequence). The CDR3 is made up of 14 amino acids. For the CDR3, the DNA is TGTGCCAGCAGCCAACCCAGTAGCGGGGAGAGCTTGTACTTC. Translating gives CASSQPSSGESLYF.

J is TRBJ2-1 and V is TRBV20-1; the match to TRBD2 covers 9 bases. J lost 7 bases, V lost 3 bases, and 7 bases had no gene match. Germline CDR1 reads DFQATT; CDR2 reads SNEGSKA (reference sequence). The CDR3 is made up of 14 amino acids. The CDR3 spells CSASSLAGWNEQFF. The CDR3 DNA sequence: TGCAGTGCTAGTAGTCTAGCGGGATGGAATGAGCAGTTCTTC.